A single T cell receptor (beta chain) is shown here with its context. This entry is derived from a study of blood T cell repertoires in COVID-19. For the study at large: The United States, Italy and Spain provided the acute and convalescent COVID-19 samples. In each case, the material was cDNA or gDNA derived from T cells, B-cell-depleted T cells, or PBMCs.

V was clipped by 7 bases and J by 7 bases, with 22 bases between them. CDR1 is SNHLY, CDR2 FYNNEI, per germline. This CDR3 has 15 amino acids. As originally analysed: It was from reference gene primer amplification that nucleated cell counts were estimated. Method: immunoSEQ multiplex PCR; TCRdb's copy keeps in-frame clones and lacks some. V and J calls and clone size are given by that table; D and trimming were obtained from the DNA. The data show roughly 100,000 clones, more than 80% seen once. Sequencing was done on a sample of peripheral blood. This clonotype was obtained from a man between 60 and 75 years old with acute or convalescent COVID-19. The chain is built from TRBV2 and TRBJ1-1, with D perhaps matching TRBD1 (6 bases). The CDR3 coding sequence is TGTGCCAGCAATAGACTCCCCGGGGGGGGCGGTGAAGCTTTCTTT. Amino acids: CASNRLPGGGGEAFF.